The rows below give T cell receptor beta chains drawn from one sample of a study of identical twins. TCRdb reprocessed the 5' RACE reads via MiXCR and lists one record per CDR3 protein. The data hold around 1.7 million distinct CDR3 sequences, with around 29% observed a single time. Material for sequencing was cord blood. These receptors all come from a newborn girl in good health. Both conserved end residues are part of each CDR3. A D gene is named only where the DNA matches it firmly. The size entry is marked missing in some rows and otherwise reads once, few, many or a size class.

15,TRBJ1-2,TRBV7-9,-,many,CASSLVGEYSYGYTF,TGTGCCAGCAGCTTAGTTGGGGAGTACAGCTATGGCTACACCTTC
14,TRBJ1-2,TRBV3-1,-,-,CATRRAGPNYGYTF,TGTGCAACGAGGAGGGCAGGGCCTAACTATGGCTACACCTTC
13,TRBJ2-3,TRBV20-1,-,-,CSARARARDTQYF,TGCAGTGCCAGGGCCCGAGCCAGGGATACGCAGTATTTT
13,TRBJ2-1,TRBV20-1,-,-,CSARDLPGNEQFF,TGCAGTGCTAGAGATCTCCCGGGAAATGAGCAGTTCTTC
18,TRBJ2-7,TRBV15,TRBD2,-,CATSPGLARRGSYNEQYF,TGTGCCACCAGCCCGGGACTAGCGAGAAGGGGCTCCTACAATGAGCAGTACTTC
13,TRBJ2-7,TRBV2,TRBD1,few,CASSEIPGGEQYF,TGTGCCAGCAGTGAGATACCAGGGGGCGAGCAGTACTTC
13,TRBJ2-3,TRBV4-2,-,-,CASSQEGADTLYF,TGTGCCAGCAGCCAAGAAGGTGCAGATACGCTGTATTTT
16,TRBJ2-3,TRBV7-2,TRBD2,few,CASSLALSGRGDTQYF,TGTGCCAGCAGCTTAGCGCTGAGCGGGAGAGGAGATACGCAGTATTTT
16,TRBJ2-7,TRBV10-3,TRBD1,-,CAISPKDRGLSYEQYF,TGTGCCATCAGTCCCAAGGACAGGGGCCTCTCCTACGAGCAGTACTTC
14,TRBJ2-7,TRBV5-5,-,few,CASSHPHPSYEQYF,TGTGCCAGCAGCCACCCGCACCCTTCCTACGAGCAGTACTTC
14,TRBJ1-1,TRBV5-5,-,-,CASSFLARYTEAFF,TGTGCCAGCAGCTTTCTCGCCAGATACACTGAAGCTTTCTTT
16,TRBJ2-3,TRBV20-1,-,few,CSASERDGLNTDTQYF,TGCAGTGCTAGTGAGCGCGACGGATTAAACACAGATACGCAGTATTTT
13,TRBJ2-1,TRBV12-3/TRBV12-4,-,-,CASSWWPRVEQFF,TGTGCCAGCAGTTGGTGGCCCCGGGTTGAGCAGTTCTTC
16,TRBJ1-1,TRBV27,-,-,CASSLWAGHSNTEAFF,TGTGCCAGCAGTTTATGGGCGGGACACTCGAACACTGAAGCTTTCTTT
14,TRBJ1-2,TRBV7-6,-,few,CASSPEGSLLGYTF,TGTGCCAGCAGCCCCGAAGGGAGTCTGCTCGGCTACACCTTC
14,TRBJ2-7,TRBV20-1,TRBD1,few,CSAEKGQGIYEQYF,TGCAGTGCGGAAAAGGGACAGGGGATCTACGAGCAGTACTTC
13,TRBJ1-4,TRBV12-3/TRBV12-4,-,-,CASTRGSNEKLFF,TGTGCCAGCACCCGCGGATCTAATGAAAAACTGTTTTTT
17,TRBJ2-1,TRBV12-5,TRBD2,few,CASAWTSGGGSYNEQFF,TGTGCTAGTGCCTGGACTAGCGGGGGGGGGTCCTACAATGAGCAGTTCTTC
13,TRBJ1-5,TRBV20-1,-,-,CSASPGFNQPQHF,TGCAGTGCTAGTCCTGGGTTCAATCAGCCCCAGCATTTT
17,TRBJ2-1,TRBV20-1,TRBD2,-,CSAREQFWTSGIGEQFF,TGCAGTGCTAGAGAGCAGTTTTGGACTAGCGGCATCGGTGAGCAGTTCTTC
14,TRBJ2-5,TRBV6-6,-,-,CVSSYLQGGETQYF,TGTGTCAGCAGTTACCTGCAGGGGGGGGAGACCCAGTACTTC
15,TRBJ2-5,TRBV7-9,-,-,CASSPWGGSQETQYF,TGTGCCAGCAGCCCATGGGGGGGCTCCCAAGAGACCCAGTACTTC
11,TRBJ2-5,TRBV7-2,-,few,CASSSRMLQYF,TGTGCCAGCAGCTCCCGGATGCTCCAGTACTTC
15,TRBJ2-1,TRBV6-5,TRBD2,-,CASSYRGGSNNEQFF,TGTGCCAGCAGTTACCGGGGGGGGTCGAACAATGAGCAGTTCTTC